This T cell receptor (beta chain) was recovered during a study of T-cell reconstitution after alpha-beta-depleted transplantation in children. This clonotype was seen only a few times. Germline V gene sequence: CDR1 DFQATT, CDR2 SNEGSKA (reference sequence). V gave up 3 bases and J gave up 5 bases, with 23 bases separating them. This CDR3 contains 16 residues. Molecular barcoding with unique molecular identifiers was used for the TCRbeta library. TCRdb processed the PCR reads anew with MiXCR; each CDR3 protein has one entry. The data hold approximately 590,000 distinct CDR3 sequences, with approximately 10% observed a single time.

Specimen: PBMCs from the stem cell graft donor, collected from the stem cell graft. The receptor was isolated from a human donor who donated a stem cell graft to a child with acute myeloid leukemia. This chain uses TRBV20-1 with TRBJ2-7, with D tentatively TRBD1 or TRBD2 (5 bases each). CDR3 nucleotide sequence: TGCAGTGCTAGTCAAGTGGCTCTCGTCGGGGCTAACGAGCAGTACTTC. Protein: CSASQVALVGANEQYF.